One TCR beta chain is described in this entry. Its antigen is unknown. The sample is drawn from a study of Graves' ophthalmopathy and Graves' hyperthyroidism. General study points: Sensitivity reached roughly 88% and specificity 75% to 82% for a 13-signature model separating ophthalmopathy from stable hyperthyroidism.

The germline gives CDR1 KGHDR, CDR2 SFDVKD. Germline trimming cut 5 bases from V and 3 bases from J; bases unmatched to any gene: 9. The length of the CDR3 is 15 residues. Researchers took RNA transcripts and amplified TCR beta CDR3 regions from them. After a first-round RT-PCR with HTBI primers, a second-round multiplex PCR was run. TCRdb re-derived calls from the multiplex PCR reads in MiXCR, one entry per CDR3 protein. The sample lists approximately 540,000 distinct CDR3 sequences, 35% to 45% occurring once. The clonotype was recovered from an adult man with Graves' hyperthyroidism. V is TRBV24-1 and J is TRBJ2-7, with 7 bases aligning to TRBD2. The sample consisted of peripheral blood or thyroid tissue (not recorded which). CDR3 nucleotide sequence: TGTGCCACCAGTGGAAGGACGGGAGGATTCTACGAGCAGTACTTC. Its protein is CATSGRTGGFYEQYF.